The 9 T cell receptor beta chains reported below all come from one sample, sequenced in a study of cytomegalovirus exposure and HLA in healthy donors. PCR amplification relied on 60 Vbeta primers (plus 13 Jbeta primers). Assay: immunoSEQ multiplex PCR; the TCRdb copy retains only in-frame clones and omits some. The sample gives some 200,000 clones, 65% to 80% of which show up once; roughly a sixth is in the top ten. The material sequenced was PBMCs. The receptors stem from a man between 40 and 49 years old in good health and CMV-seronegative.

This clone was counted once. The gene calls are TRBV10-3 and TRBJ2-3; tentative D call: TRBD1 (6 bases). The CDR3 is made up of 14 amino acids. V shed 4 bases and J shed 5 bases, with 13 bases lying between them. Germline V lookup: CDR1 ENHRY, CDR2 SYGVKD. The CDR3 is CAISVSGVVDTQYF. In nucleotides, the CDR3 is TGTGCCATCAGTGTATCAGGGGTCGTAGATACGCAGTATTTT.

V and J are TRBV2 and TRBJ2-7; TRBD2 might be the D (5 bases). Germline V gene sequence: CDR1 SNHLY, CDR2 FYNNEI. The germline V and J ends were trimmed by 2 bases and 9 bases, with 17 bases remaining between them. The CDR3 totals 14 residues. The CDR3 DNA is TGTGCCAGCAGTGAATCAATTTTGTTAGGGAGGCAGTACTTC. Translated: CASSESILLGRQYF.

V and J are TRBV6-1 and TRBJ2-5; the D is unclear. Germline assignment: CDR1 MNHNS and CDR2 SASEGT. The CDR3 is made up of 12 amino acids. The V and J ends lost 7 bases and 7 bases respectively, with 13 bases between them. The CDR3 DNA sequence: TGTGCCAGCACATATATAACCGGGACCCAGTACTTC. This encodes CASTYITGTQYF.

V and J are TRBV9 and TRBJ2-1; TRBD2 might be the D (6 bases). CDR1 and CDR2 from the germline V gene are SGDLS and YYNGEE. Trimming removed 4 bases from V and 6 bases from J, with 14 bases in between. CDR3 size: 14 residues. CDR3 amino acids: CASSPSGGVNEQFF. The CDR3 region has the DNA TGTGCCAGCAGCCCCTCCGGAGGGGTCAATGAGCAGTTCTTC.

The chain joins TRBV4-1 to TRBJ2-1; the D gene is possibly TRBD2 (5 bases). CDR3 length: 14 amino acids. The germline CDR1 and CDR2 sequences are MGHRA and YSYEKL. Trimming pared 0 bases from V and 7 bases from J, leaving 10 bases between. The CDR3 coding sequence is TGCGCCAGCAGCCAAGAAAGGACTGGAAATGAGCAGTTCTTC. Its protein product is CASSQERTGNEQFF.

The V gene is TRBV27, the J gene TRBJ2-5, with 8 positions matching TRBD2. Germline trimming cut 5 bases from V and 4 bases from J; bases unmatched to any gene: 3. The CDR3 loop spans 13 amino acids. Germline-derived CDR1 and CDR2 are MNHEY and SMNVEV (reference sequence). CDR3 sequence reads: CASSPSGRETQYF. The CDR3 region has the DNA TGTGCCAGCAGTCCCAGCGGGAGAGAGACCCAGTACTTC.

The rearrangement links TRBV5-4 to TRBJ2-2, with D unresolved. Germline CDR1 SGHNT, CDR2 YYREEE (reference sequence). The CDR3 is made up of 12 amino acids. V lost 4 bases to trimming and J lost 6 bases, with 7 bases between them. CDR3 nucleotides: TGTGCCAGCAGCCTTGTATCCGGGGAGCTGTTTTTT. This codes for CASSLVSGELFF. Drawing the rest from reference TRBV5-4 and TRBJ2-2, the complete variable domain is ETGVTQSPTHLIKTRGQQVTLRCSSQSGHNTVSWYQQALGQGPQFIFQYYREEENGRGNFPPRFSGLQFPNYSSELNVNALELDDSALYLCASSLVSGELFFGEGSRLTVL.

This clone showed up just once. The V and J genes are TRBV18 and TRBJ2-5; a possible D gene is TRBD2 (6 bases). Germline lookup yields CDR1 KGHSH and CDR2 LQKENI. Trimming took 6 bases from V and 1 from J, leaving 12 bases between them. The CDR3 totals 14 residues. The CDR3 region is CASSGGASQETQYF. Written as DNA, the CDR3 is TGTGCCAGCTCCGGGGGAGCCTCCCAAGAGACCCAGTACTTC.

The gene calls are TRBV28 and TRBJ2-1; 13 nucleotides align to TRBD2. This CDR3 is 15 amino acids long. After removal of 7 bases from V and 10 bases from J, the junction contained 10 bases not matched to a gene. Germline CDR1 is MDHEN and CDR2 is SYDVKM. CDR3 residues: CASIPGTSGMWEQFF. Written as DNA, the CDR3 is TGTGCCAGCATTCCCGGGACTAGCGGGATGTGGGAGCAGTTCTTC.